This is a list of T cell receptor beta chains from one sample in a study of T cell changes during pregnancy in multiple sclerosis. TCRdb's copy holds only in-frame clones and misses some; the assay was immunoSEQ multiplex PCR. The table records approximately 63,000 clones, nearly 95% of them present only once. The sample here was CD8+ T cells from peripheral blood mononuclear cells, taken in the third trimester of pregnancy. The origin of the receptors is a female donor with multiple sclerosis, enrolled in a pregnancy study. CDR3s include the opening cysteine and the closing phenylalanine or tryptophan. Each record gives: clone size, V gene, D gene, J gene, CDR3 protein, CDR3 DNA. A D gene is named only where the DNA matches it firmly. The size field is filled for only some rows; it gives once, few, many or a size class.

-	TRBV21-1	-	TRBJ1-1	CASTQQGALPLPTEAFF	TGTGCCAGCACTCAACAGGGGGCGCTCCCCCTACCCACTGAAGCTTTCTTT
-	TRBV2	-	TRBJ1-1	CASSESGMNTEAFF	TGTGCCAGCAGTGAATCGGGGATGAACACTGAAGCTTTCTTT
-	TRBV21-1	-	TRBJ1-1	CASSKVGSGDTEAFF	TGTGCCAGCAGCAAAGTAGGCTCCGGGGACACTGAAGCTTTCTTT
-	TRBV27	TRBD1	TRBJ2-7	CASSMGQRYEQYF	TGTGCCAGCAGTATGGGACAGAGATACGAGCAGTACTTC
-	TRBV27	TRBD1	TRBJ2-7	CASSLSYGTALYPYEQYF	TGTGCCAGCAGTTTATCGTATGGGACAGCCCTATATCCCTACGAGCAGTACTTC
-	TRBV6-4	TRBD2	TRBJ2-3	CASSDSSLAGDTDTQYF	TGTGCCAGCAGTGACTCCTCGCTAGCGGGAGACACAGATACGCAGTATTTT
-	TRBV5-6	-	TRBJ1-1	CASSFGGIGTEAFF	TGTGCCAGCAGCTTCGGGGGAATAGGGACTGAAGCTTTCTTT
-	TRBV27	-	TRBJ2-6	CASSWTASGANVLTF	TGTGCCAGCTCCTGGACAGCCTCTGGGGCCAACGTCCTGACTTTC
-	TRBV30	TRBD1	TRBJ1-2	CAWNRQGAYGYTF	TGTGCCTGGAATAGGCAGGGGGCCTATGGCTACACCTTC
-	TRBV7-9	TRBD1	TRBJ1-1	CASSLDPGQELTMNTEAFF	TGTGCCAGCAGCTTAGATCCGGGACAGGAACTTACCATGAACACTGAAGCTTTCTTT
-	TRBV7-8	-	TRBJ2-1	CASSLGHLNEQFF	TGTGCCAGCAGCTTAGGACACCTCAATGAGCAGTTCTTC
-	TRBV19	TRBD1	TRBJ1-1	CASSPRDRTTNTEAFF	TGTGCCAGTAGCCCCCGGGACAGGACGACGAACACTGAAGCTTTCTTT
-	TRBV27	-	TRBJ2-1	CASSLLANQYNEQFF	TGTGCCAGCAGTTTACTAGCTAACCAGTACAATGAGCAGTTCTTC
-	TRBV5-6	TRBD1	TRBJ2-1	CASSTGASYNEQFF	TGTGCCAGCAGCACAGGGGCGAGTTACAATGAGCAGTTCTTC
-	TRBV13	TRBD1	TRBJ2-3	CASSGRDRGLDTQYF	TGTGCCAGCAGCGGCCGGGACAGGGGATTAGATACGCAGTATTTT
-	TRBV18	TRBD1	TRBJ2-5	CASSPIYGQEETQYF	TGTGCCAGCTCACCGATCTACGGACAGGAAGAGACCCAGTACTTC
-	TRBV13	TRBD2	TRBJ2-1	CASSLGGGGANEQFF	TGTGCCAGCAGCTTAGGGGGGGGAGGGGCAAATGAGCAGTTCTTC
-	TRBV5-6	-	TRBJ1-5	CASSLAGWPHQPQHF	TGTGCCAGCAGCTTGGCAGGGTGGCCCCATCAGCCCCAGCATTTT
-	TRBV5-6	-	TRBJ2-7	CASSLEGESVYEQYF	TGTGCCAGCAGCTTGGAAGGGGAATCGGTCTACGAGCAGTACTTC
-	TRBV6-1	-	TRBJ2-1	CASSVSPDRGYYNEQFF	TGTGCCAGCAGTGTTTCCCCCGACCGAGGCTACTACAATGAGCAGTTCTTC
once	TRBV2	TRBD2	TRBJ2-1	CASSGGVLAGEGVGQFF	TGTGCCAGCAGTGGGGGGGTTCTAGCGGGAGAGGGAGTTGGGCAGTTCTTC
-	TRBV27	-	TRBJ2-1	CASSPSLDEQFF	TGTGCCAGCAGTCCTAGCCTTGATGAGCAGTTCTTC